What follows is one TCR beta chain and its context. No antigen is known for it. V was clipped by 5 bases and J by 4 bases, with 6 bases between them. The germline gives CDR1 SGHAT, CDR2 FQNNGV. This CDR3 spans 11 amino acids. Here immunoSEQ multiplex PCR was the method, and the copy in TCRdb shows in-frame clones only, minus some. The table has 90,000 to 110,000 clones, about 88% seen once. Both about-4-week and about-12-week second-dose recipients were combined. This specimen comes from a study of T cell responses to AZD1222 COVID-19 vaccine. Study-level findings and limits: In all cases, repertoires were sampled only after the peak T cell response. Possibly, clonal diversity was underestimated; donors were largely white British and included more females.

Sequences were derived from peripheral blood, sampled 28 days after the second AZD1222 dose. The chain combines TRBV11-2 with TRBJ2-7; no clear D gene. The sequence came from an adult who received the AZD1222 COVID-19 vaccine. The CDR3 loop reads CASSPRYEQYF. CDR3 DNA: TGTGCCAGCAGCCCCCGTTACGAGCAGTACTTC.